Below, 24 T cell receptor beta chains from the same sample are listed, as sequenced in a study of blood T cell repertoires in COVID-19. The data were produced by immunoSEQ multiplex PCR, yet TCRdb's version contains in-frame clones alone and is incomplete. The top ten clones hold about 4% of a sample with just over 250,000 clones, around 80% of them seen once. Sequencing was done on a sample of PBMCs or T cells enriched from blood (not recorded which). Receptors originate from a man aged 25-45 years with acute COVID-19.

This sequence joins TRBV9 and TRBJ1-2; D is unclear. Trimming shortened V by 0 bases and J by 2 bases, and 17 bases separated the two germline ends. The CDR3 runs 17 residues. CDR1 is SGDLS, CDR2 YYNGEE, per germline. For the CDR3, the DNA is TGTGCCAGCAGCGTAGTTTCCCCAGGACTCAGAAACTATGGCTACACCTTC. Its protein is CASSVVSPGLRNYGYTF.

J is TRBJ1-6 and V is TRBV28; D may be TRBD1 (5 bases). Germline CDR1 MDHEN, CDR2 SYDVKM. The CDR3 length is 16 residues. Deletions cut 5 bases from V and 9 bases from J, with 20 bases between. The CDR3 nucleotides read TGTGCCAGCAGTCCCCCACAGGCACGGGCTTTTTCACCCCTCCACTTT. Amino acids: CASSPPQARAFSPLHF.

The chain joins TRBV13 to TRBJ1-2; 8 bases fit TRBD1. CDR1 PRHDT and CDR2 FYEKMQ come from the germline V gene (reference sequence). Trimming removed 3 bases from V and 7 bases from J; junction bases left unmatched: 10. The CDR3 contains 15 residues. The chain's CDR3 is CASSFPAQGAIGYTF. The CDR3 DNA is TGTGCCAGCAGCTTTCCGGCGCAGGGGGCAATTGGCTACACCTTC. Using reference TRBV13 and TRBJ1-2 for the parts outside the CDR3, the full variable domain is AAGVIQSPRHLIKEKRETATLKCYPIPRHDTVYWYQQGPGQDPQFLISFYEKMQSDKGSIPDRFSAQQFSDYHSELNMSSLELGDSALYFCASSFPAQGAIGYTFGSGTRLTVV.

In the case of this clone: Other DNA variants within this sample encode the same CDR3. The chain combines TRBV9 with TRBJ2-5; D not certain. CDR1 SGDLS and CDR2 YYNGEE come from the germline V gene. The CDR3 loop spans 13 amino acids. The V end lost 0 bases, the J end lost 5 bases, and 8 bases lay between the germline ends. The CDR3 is CASSVGGLETQYF. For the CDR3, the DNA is TGTGCCAGCAGCGTAGGCGGTTTGGAGACCCAGTACTTC.

CDR3 nucleotide sequence: TGTGCCAGCAGTCAAGACTACACAGATACGCAGTATTTT. Its protein product is CASSQDYTDTQYF. This sequence joins TRBV12-3 or TRBV12-4 and TRBJ2-3; TRBD2 might be the D (5 bases). V gave up 5 bases and J gave up 2 bases, with 8 bases separating them. CDR3 size: 13 residues.

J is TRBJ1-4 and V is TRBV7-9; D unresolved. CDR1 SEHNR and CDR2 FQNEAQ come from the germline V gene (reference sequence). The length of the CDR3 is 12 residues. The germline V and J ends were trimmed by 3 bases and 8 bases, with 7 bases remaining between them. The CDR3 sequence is CASSFLGEKLFF. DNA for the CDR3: TGTGCCAGCAGCTTCCTCGGGGAAAAACTGTTTTTT.

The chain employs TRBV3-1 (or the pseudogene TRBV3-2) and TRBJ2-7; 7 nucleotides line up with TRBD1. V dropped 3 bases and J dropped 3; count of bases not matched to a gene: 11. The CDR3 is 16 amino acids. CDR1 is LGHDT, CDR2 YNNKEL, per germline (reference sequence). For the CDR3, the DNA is TGTGCCAGCAGCCAGGCGCAGGGACAGTCAAACTACGAGCAGTACGTC. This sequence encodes CASSQAQGQSNYEQYV.

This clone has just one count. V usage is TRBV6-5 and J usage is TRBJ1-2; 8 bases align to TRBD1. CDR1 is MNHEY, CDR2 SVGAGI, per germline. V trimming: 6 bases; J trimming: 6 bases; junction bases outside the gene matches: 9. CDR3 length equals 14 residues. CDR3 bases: TGTGCCAGCAGGGACCGGGACAGGACTAATGGCTACACCTTC. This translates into CASRDRDRTNGYTF.

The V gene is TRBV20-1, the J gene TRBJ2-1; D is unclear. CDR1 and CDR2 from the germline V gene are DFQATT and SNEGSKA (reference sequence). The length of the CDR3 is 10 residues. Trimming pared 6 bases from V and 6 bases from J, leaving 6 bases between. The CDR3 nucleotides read TGCAGTGCAGAGCGCAATGAGCAGTTCTTC. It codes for CSAERNEQFF.

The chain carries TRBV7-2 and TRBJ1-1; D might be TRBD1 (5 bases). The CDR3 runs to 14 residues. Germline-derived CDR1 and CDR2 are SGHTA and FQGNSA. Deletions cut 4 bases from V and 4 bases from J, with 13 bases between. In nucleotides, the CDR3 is TGTGCCAGCAGCTCTTTGGGGGGGGGCACTGAAGCTTTCTTT. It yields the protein CASSSLGGGTEAFF.

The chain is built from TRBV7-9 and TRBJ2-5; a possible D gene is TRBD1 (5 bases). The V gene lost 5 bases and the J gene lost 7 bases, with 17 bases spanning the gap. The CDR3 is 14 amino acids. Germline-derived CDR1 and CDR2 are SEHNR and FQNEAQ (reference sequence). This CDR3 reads CASSPGAALGTQYF. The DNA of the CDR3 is TGTGCCAGCAGCCCTGGGGCGGCCCTGGGGACCCAGTACTTC.

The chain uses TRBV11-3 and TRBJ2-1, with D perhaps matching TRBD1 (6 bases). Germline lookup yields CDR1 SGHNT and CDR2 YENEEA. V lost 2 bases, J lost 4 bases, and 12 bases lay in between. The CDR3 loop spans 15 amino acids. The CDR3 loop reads CASSLNSGEYNEQFF. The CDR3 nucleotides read TGTGCCAGCAGCTTAAACTCAGGGGAGTACAATGAGCAGTTCTTC.

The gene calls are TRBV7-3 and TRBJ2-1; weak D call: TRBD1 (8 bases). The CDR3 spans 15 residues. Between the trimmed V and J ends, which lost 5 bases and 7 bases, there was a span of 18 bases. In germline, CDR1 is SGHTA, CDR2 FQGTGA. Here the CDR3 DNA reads TGTGCCAGCAGCCTCGACAGGGGAGGGGGGAATGAGCAGTTCTTC. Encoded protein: CASSLDRGGGNEQFF.

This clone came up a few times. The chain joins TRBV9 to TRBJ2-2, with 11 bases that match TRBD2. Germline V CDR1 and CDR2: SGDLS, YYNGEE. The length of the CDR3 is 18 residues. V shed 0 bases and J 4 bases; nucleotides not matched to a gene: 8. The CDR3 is CASSVGYSGRGSTGELFF. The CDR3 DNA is TGTGCCAGCAGCGTAGGTTATAGCGGGAGGGGGAGCACCGGGGAGCTGTTTTTT.

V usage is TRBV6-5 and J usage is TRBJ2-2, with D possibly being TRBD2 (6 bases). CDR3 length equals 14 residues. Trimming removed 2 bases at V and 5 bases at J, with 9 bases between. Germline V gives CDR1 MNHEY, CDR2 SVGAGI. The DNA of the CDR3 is TGTGCCAGCAGTTACGATGGGGGGACCGGGGAGCTGTTTTTT. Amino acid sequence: CASSYDGGTGELFF.

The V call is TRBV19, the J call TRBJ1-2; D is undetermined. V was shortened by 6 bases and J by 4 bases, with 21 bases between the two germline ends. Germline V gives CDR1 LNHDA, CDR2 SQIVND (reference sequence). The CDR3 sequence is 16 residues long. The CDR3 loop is CASSYSPRGGSYGYTF. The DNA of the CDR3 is TGTGCCAGTAGCTACTCGCCCCGGGGAGGGTCCTATGGCTACACCTTC.

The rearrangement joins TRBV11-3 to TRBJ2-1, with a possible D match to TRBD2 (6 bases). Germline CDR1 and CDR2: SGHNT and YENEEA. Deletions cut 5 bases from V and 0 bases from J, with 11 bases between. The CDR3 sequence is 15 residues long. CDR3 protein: CASSPRESSYNEQFF. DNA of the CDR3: TGTGCCAGCAGCCCCCGGGAGAGCTCCTACAATGAGCAGTTCTTC.

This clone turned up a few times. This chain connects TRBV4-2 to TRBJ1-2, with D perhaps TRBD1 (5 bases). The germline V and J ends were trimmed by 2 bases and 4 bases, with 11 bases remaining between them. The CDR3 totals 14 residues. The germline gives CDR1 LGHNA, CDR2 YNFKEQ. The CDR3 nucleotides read TGTGCCAGCAGCCAACTGACAGTTCCCTATGGCTACACCTTC. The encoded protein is CASSQLTVPYGYTF.

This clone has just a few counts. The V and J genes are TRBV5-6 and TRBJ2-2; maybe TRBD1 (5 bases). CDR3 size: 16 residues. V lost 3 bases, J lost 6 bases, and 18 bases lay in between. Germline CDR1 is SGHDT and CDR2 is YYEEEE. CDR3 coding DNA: TGTGCCAGCAGCTCTCCTCGGCAGGGTGGGGCCGGGGAGCTGTTTTTT. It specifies CASSSPRQGGAGELFF. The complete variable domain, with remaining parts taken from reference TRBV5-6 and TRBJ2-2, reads DAGVTQSPTHLIKTRGQQVTLRCSPKSGHDTVSWYQQALGQGPQFIFQYYEEEERQRGNFPDRFSGHQFPNYSSELNVNALLLGDSALYLCASSSPRQGGAGELFFGEGSRLTVL.

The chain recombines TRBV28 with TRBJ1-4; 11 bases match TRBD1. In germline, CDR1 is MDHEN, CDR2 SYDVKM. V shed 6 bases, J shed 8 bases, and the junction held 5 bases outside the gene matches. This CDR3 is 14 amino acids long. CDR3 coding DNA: TGTGCCAGCAGGTTCGGGGACAGGGGGGAAAAACTGTTTTTT. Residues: CASRFGDRGEKLFF.

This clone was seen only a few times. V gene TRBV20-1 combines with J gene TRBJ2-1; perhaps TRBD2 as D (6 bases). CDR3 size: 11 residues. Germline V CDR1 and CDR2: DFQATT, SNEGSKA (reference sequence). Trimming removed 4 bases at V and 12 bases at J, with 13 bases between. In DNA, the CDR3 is TGCAGTGCTACCCCGACTAGGGGGCAGTTCTTC. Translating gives CSATPTRGQFF.

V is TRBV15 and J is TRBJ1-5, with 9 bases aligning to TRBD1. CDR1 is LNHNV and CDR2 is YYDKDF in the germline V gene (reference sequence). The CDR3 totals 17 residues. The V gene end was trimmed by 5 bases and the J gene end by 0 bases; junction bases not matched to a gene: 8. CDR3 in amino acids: CATSGGQGNYSNQPQHF. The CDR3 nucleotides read TGTGCCACCAGCGGGGGACAGGGAAATTATAGCAATCAGCCCCAGCATTTT.

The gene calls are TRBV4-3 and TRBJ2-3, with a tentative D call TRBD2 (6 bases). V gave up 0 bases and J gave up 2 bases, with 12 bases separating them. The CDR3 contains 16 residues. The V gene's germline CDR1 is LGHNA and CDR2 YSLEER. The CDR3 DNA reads TGCGCCAGCAGCCAAGATCTGGCGGGACCCACAGATACGCAGTATTTT. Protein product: CASSQDLAGPTDTQYF.

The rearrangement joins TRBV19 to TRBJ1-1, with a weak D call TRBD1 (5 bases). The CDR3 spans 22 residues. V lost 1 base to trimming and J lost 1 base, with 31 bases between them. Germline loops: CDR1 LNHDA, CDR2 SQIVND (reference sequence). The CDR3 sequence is CASSIGPDSPNVLVWGNTEAFF. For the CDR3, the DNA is TGTGCCAGTAGTATAGGGCCAGACAGCCCCAATGTGCTAGTTTGGGGGAACACTGAAGCTTTCTTT.